The rows below give T cell receptor beta chains drawn from one sample of a study of shared clonotypes between healthy human individuals. Profiling relied on immunoSEQ multiplex PCR, and the TCRdb table lists in-frame clones only, not all of them. The sample has roughly 2.5 million clones, 85% to 95% seen once; the top ten hold around 0.14%. Material: naive CD4+ T cells sorted from blood. Receptor source: a man aged 18-30 years in good health. CDR3s include the opening cysteine and the closing phenylalanine or tryptophan. D genes are given only for firm matches. A row's size may be missing; if present it is once, few, many or a size class.

d_call j_call clone_size v_call cdr3_nt cdr3_aa
- TRBJ2-7 - TRBV11-2 TGTGCCAGCAGCTTAGGGCAGGGGTTTTCCTACGAGCAGTACTTC CASSLGQGFSYEQYF
- TRBJ1-1 - TRBV6-1 TGTGCCAGCAATACAGGGTTGTTCGGGAACACTGAAGCTTTCTTT CASNTGLFGNTEAFF
- TRBJ1-5 - TRBV6-5 TGTGCCAGCAGTTACTCGGCCGAAGTAAATCAGCCCCAGCATTTT CASSYSAEVNQPQHF
- TRBJ2-1 once TRBV6-5 TGTGCCAGCAGTGTGGTTGGGCCTGGGAATGAGCAGTTCTTC CASSVVGPGNEQFF
TRBD1 TRBJ1-1 - TRBV5-1 TGCGCCAGCAGCACCGGGACAGGGGACACTGAAGCTTTCTTT CASSTGTGDTEAFF
TRBD1 TRBJ1-6 - TRBV27 TGTGCCAGCAGTGGGGGACAGGGTGGTCTCTCACCCCTCCACTTT CASSGGQGGLSPLHF
- TRBJ1-5 - TRBV27 TGTGCCAGCAGCCCCGGTTCCCACAGGGGCAATCAGCCCCAGCATTTT CASSPGSHRGNQPQHF
- TRBJ2-2 - TRBV11-2 TGTGCCAGCAGCGCGGGACGTTGGAACACCGGGGAGCTGTTTTTT CASSAGRWNTGELFF
TRBD2 TRBJ2-3 - TRBV29-1 TGCAGCGTTGGTGGAATGCTAGCGGGAGGCACAGATACGCAGTATTTT CSVGGMLAGGTDTQYF
TRBD1 TRBJ1-2 - TRBV9 TGTGCCAGCAGCGTATCCCTGGGACAGAACTATGGCTACACCTTC CASSVSLGQNYGYTF
- TRBJ1-3 - TRBV5-1 TGCGCCAGCAGCCGGACAGCCCAGAGCTCTGGAAACACCATATATTTT CASSRTAQSSGNTIYF
- TRBJ1-2 - TRBV7-2 TGTGCCAGCAGCTTGGGGCTACTCGGCTATGGCTACACCTTC CASSLGLLGYGYTF
- TRBJ1-1 - TRBV7-9 TGTGCCAGCAGCTTAGGAGTCAGTTCGATCACTGAAGCTTTCTTT CASSLGVSSITEAFF
TRBD1 TRBJ1-6 - TRBV27 TGTGCCAGCAGTTTCGAAGGACAGGGCTATAATTCACCCCTCCACTTT CASSFEGQGYNSPLHF
- TRBJ1-6 - TRBV30 TGTGCCTGGAGTCCGGTAGGACAGAAGCATTCACCCCTCCACTTT CAWSPVGQKHSPLHF
TRBD1 TRBJ2-3 - TRBV29-1 TGCAGCGGTGGACAGGGGGCAAAAGATACGCAGTATTTT CSGGQGAKDTQYF
- TRBJ2-2 - TRBV14 TGTGCCAGCAGCCCTTTGGGGTCAGGCACCGGGGAGCTGTTTTTT CASSPLGSGTGELFF
- TRBJ1-6 - TRBV6-4 TGTGCCAGCAGTGAGTTAGGGCATAATTCACCCCTCCACTTT CASSELGHNSPLHF
- TRBJ2-5 - TRBV18 TGTGCCAGCTCACCACCCGGGGTAAGGGAGACCCAGTACTTC CASSPPGVRETQYF
TRBD2 TRBJ2-1 - TRBV5-4 TGTGCCAGCAGCCCTGGGGGCGGGAGGGGTCTGAGGGGTGAGCAGTTCTTC CASSPGGGRGLRGEQFF
- TRBJ1-4 - TRBV6-5 TGTGCCAGCAAGACCGGGACGGCTAATGAAAAACTGTTTTTT CASKTGTANEKLFF
- TRBJ2-7 - TRBV6-5 TGTGCCAGCAGTTACCGACAACTCGACTACGAGCAGTACTTC CASSYRQLDYEQYF
- TRBJ1-5 - TRBV19 TGTGCCAGTAGTATAGAAAGGGTAGTGGTCAGCAATCAGCCCCAGCATTTT CASSIERVVVSNQPQHF
- TRBJ2-2 - TRBV1 TGCACCAGCAGCGGGAGAAGATGGGGGACCGGGGAGCTGTTTTTT CTSSGRRWGTGELFF
- TRBJ1-5 - TRBV10-3 TGTGCCATCAGTGAACTGGAAAATCAGCCCCAGCATTTT CAISELENQPQHF
- TRBJ1-5 - TRBV6-1 TGTGCCAGCAGTGAAAGTCTCGGATGGGATCAGCCCCAGCATTTT CASSESLGWDQPQHF
- TRBJ1-3 - TRBV25-1 TGTGCCAGCAGTGAAATCAGGGCGGGAAACACCATATATTTT CASSEIRAGNTIYF
- TRBJ1-2 - TRBV25-1 TGTGCCAGCAGTGAAAGAGTGAACTATGGCTACACCTTC CASSERVNYGYTF
- TRBJ1-6 - TRBV7-9 TGTGCCAGCAGCCCCGACAGGAGCCCGAATTCACCCCTCCACTTT CASSPDRSPNSPLHF
- TRBJ1-2 few TRBV7-9 TGTGCCAGCAGCTCGGGCAGGGTCATCTATGGCTACACCTTC CASSSGRVIYGYTF
TRBD1 TRBJ1-1 - TRBV28 TGTGCCAGCAGTTTTTCGGGACAGGCGAACACTGAAGCTTTCTTT CASSFSGQANTEAFF
TRBD1 TRBJ2-2 - TRBV7-9 TGTGCCAGCAGCTCTGGGACAGCCACCGCCGGGGAGCTGTTTTTT CASSSGTATAGELFF
- TRBJ1-1 - TRBV5-1 TGCGCCAGCAGCCTAGTAGACGGGGTCGCTGAAGCTTTCTTT CASSLVDGVAEAFF
- TRBJ2-7 - TRBV30 TGTGCCTGGGGAAGGACTTCTCTCACCTACGAGCAGTACTTC CAWGRTSLTYEQYF
- TRBJ2-7 - TRBV11-2 TGTGCCAGCCGGGGCGTCTACGAGCAGTACTTC CASRGVYEQYF
- TRBJ1-6 few TRBV28 TGTGCCAGCAGTTCAGGACAGTCACCCCTCCACTTT CASSSGQSPLHF
- TRBJ2-5 - TRBV7-9 TGTGCCAGCAGCTTCGGGGGGCTAAAAGAGACCCAGTACTTC CASSFGGLKETQYF